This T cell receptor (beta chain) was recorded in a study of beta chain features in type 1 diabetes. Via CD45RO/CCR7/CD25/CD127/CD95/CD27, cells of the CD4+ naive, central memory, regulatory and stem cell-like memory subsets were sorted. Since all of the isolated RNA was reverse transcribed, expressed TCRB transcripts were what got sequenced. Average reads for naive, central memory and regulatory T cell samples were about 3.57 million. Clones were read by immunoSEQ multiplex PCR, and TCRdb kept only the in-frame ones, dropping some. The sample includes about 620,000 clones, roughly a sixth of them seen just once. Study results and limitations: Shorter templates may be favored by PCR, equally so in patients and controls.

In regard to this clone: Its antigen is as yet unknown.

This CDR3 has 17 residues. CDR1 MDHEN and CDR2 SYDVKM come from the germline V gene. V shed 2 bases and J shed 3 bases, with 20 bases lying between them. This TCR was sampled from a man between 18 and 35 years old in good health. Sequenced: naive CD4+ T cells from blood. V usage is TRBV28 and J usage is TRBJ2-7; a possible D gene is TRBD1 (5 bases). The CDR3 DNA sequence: TGTGCCAGCAGTTTAATCGGGTCGCAGGGAAGACTCTACGAGCAGTACTTC. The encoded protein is CASSLIGSQGRLYEQYF.